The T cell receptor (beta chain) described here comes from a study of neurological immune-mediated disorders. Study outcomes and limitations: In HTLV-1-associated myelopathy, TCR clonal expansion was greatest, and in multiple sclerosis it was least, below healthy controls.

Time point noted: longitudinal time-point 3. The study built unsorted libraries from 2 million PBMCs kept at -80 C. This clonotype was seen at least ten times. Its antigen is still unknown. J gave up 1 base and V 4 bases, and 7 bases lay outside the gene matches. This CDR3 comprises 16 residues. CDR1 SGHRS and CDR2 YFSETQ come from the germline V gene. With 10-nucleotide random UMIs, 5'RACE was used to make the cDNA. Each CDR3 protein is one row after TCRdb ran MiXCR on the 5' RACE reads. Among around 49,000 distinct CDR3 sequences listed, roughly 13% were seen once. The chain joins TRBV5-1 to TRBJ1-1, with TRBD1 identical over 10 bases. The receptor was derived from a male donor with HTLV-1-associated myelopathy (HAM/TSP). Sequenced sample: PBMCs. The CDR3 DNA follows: TGCGCCAGCAGCACGCAAGGACAGGGGGGGAACACTGAAGCTTTCTTT. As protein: CASSTQGQGGNTEAFF.